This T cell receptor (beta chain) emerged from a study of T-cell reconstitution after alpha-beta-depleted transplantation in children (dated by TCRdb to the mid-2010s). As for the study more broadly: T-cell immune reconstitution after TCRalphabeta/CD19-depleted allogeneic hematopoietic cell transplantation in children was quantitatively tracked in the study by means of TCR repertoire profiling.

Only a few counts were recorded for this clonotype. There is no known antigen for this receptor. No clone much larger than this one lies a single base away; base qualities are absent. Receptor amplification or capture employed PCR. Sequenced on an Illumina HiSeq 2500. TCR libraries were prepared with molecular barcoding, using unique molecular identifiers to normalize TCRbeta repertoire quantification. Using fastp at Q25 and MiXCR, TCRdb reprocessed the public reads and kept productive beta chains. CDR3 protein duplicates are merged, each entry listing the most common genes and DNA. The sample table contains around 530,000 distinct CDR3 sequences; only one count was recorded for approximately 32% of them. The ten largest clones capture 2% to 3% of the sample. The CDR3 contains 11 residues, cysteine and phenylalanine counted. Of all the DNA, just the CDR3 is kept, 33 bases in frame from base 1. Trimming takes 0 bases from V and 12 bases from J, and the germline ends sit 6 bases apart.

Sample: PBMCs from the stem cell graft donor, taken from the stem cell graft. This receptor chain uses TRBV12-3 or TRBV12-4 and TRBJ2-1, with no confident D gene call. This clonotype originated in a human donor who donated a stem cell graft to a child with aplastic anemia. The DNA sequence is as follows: TGTGCCAGCAGTTTAGCTTACCCGCAGTTCTTC. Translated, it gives CASSLAYPQFF.